What follows describes a single TCR beta chain. Germline assignment: CDR1 SSHAT and CDR2 FNYEAQ (reference sequence). The CDR3 length is 15 residues. The trim removed 5 bases at V and 2 bases at J, leaving 9 bases unmatched. In the authors' workflow: Scientists estimated how many nucleated cells there were by amplifying reference gene primers. Measured with immunoSEQ multiplex PCR; TCRdb has only the in-frame clones, and not every one. That table gives V, J and clone size, and the DNA gave D and trimming. Of around 300,000 clones detected, approximately 88% appear once; the ten largest clones hold about 4.7%. This sample was included in a study of blood T cell repertoires in COVID-19. Overall study context: Some COVID-19 samples were acute and others convalescent; all came from the United States, Italy and Spain.

Two negative PCRs, clearance, or symptom resolution had been documented for recovered Cohort 3 donors. V gene TRBV7-7 combines with J gene TRBJ2-7; TRBD2 agrees at 7 bases. Material for sequencing was PBMCs or T cells enriched from blood (not recorded which). The sequence came from a man aged 25 to 45 who had recovered from COVID-19. The CDR3 DNA reads TGTGCCAGCAGCCAATTGGGAGGGTTCCCCTACGAGCAGTACTTC. Encoded protein: CASSQLGGFPYEQYF.